Listed below are T cell receptor beta chains from one sample, sequenced in a study of graft-versus-host responses after intestinal transplantation. Clones were sequenced by immunoSEQ multiplex PCR, and TCRdb holds only the in-frame ones, with some missing. This sample carries about 97,000 clones, around 90% of them seen once, and the ten largest clones take about 16%. The sample in question was PBMCs, obtained about 460 days after intestinal transplant. The receptors derive from a human patient who received an intestinal transplant, so some T cells may come from the graft donor. The CDR3 runs from the conserved cysteine through the conserved F or W. D genes are given only for firm matches. Only some rows state a clone size, as once, few, many or a class for expanded clones.

v_call	d_call	j_call	clone_size	cdr3_aa	cdr3_nt
TRBV5-8	-	TRBJ1-5	-	CASSFRPGGNQPQHF	TGTGCCAGCAGCTTCCGCCCGGGCGGCAATCAGCCCCAGCATTTT
TRBV15	-	TRBJ1-1	-	CATSRGSLSPNTEAFF	TGTGCCACCAGCAGAGGGTCCCTCAGCCCAAACACTGAAGCTTTCTTT
TRBV19	-	TRBJ1-5	-	CASSMSSNQPQHF	TGTGCCAGTAGTATGTCCAGCAATCAGCCCCAGCATTTT
TRBV10-1	-	TRBJ2-2	-	CASRDRANTGELFF	TGCGCCAGCAGGGACCGCGCGAACACCGGGGAGCTGTTTTTT
TRBV5-1	TRBD2	TRBJ2-1	-	CASSLGSSGNNEQFF	TGCGCCAGCAGCTTGGGGTCTAGCGGTAACAATGAGCAGTTCTTC
TRBV5-6	-	TRBJ1-5	-	CASSLSLNQPQHF	TGTGCCAGCAGCTTGTCCCTAAATCAGCCCCAGCATTTT
TRBV5-1	-	TRBJ2-7	-	CASSRSTPAYEQYF	TGCGCCAGCAGCCGATCGACACCGGCCTACGAGCAGTACTTC
TRBV5-1	TRBD1	TRBJ2-7	-	CASRSGTGSYEQYF	TGCGCCAGCAGGTCCGGGACAGGCTCCTACGAGCAGTACTTC
TRBV7-2	-	TRBJ1-6	-	CASRLQGGSPLHF	TGTGCCAGCAGGCTACAGGGAGGTTCACCCCTCCACTTT
TRBV4-1	-	TRBJ1-5	-	CASSQETGTFNQPQHF	TGCGCCAGCAGCCAGGAAACAGGGACTTTCAATCAGCCCCAGCATTTT
TRBV25-1	-	TRBJ2-7	-	CASQSQGLNEQYF	TGTGCCAGTCAATCCCAGGGTCTCAACGAGCAGTACTTC
TRBV6-4	-	TRBJ2-3	-	CASSEGPSTDTQYF	TGTGCCAGCAGCGAGGGCCCTAGCACAGATACGCAGTATTTT
TRBV5-4	-	TRBJ2-7	-	CASSLVGASSYEQYF	TGTGCCAGCAGCTTGGTGGGGGCCAGCTCCTACGAGCAGTACTTC
TRBV7-9	TRBD1	TRBJ1-2	-	CASSSTGGGYTF	TGTGCCAGCAGCTCAACAGGGGGAGGCTACACCTTC
TRBV6-6	-	TRBJ1-5	-	CASSYTGSNQPQHF	TGTGCCAGCAGTTACACGGGGAGCAATCAGCCCCAGCATTTT
TRBV18	-	TRBJ2-2	-	CASKSPSGGELFF	TGTGCCAGCAAAAGCCCTTCTGGCGGGGAGCTGTTTTTT
TRBV5-1	TRBD2	TRBJ2-5	-	CASSPGTSGGSYQETQYF	TGCGCCAGCAGCCCGGGGACTAGCGGGGGGTCGTACCAAGAGACCCAGTACTTC
TRBV2	-	TRBJ2-7	-	CASRDGRSYEQYF	TGTGCCAGCAGGGACGGGCGCTCCTACGAGCAGTACTTC
TRBV12-5	TRBD1	TRBJ2-7	-	CASGPGQGYEQYF	TGTGCTAGTGGCCCTGGACAGGGCTACGAGCAGTACTTC
TRBV13	TRBD1	TRBJ1-3	few	CASSSPGQGGNTIYF	TGTGCCAGCAGCTCACCGGGACAGGGCGGAAACACCATATATTTT
TRBV5-8	-	TRBJ1-4	-	CASRYPGTIGGGEKLFF	TGTGCCAGCAGGTATCCTGGGACAATAGGAGGAGGGGAAAAACTGTTTTTT
TRBV2	-	TRBJ1-5	once	CASSQDSLGNQPQHF	TGTGCCAGCAGCCAAGACAGTCTCGGCAATCAGCCCCAGCATTTT
TRBV7-8	TRBD2	TRBJ2-1	-	CASSLGLAGGSSYNEQFF	TGTGCCAGCAGCTTAGGACTAGCGGGGGGGAGCTCCTACAATGAGCAGTTCTTC
TRBV5-6	TRBD1	TRBJ2-2	-	CASSSEGQGDTGELFF	TGTGCCAGCAGCTCCGAAGGACAGGGGGACACCGGGGAGCTGTTTTTT
TRBV13	-	TRBJ2-5	-	CASSPRVQETQYF	TGTGCCAGCAGCCCCAGGGTACAAGAGACCCAGTACTTC
TRBV7-9	-	TRBJ1-1	-	CASSLGQMNTEAFF	TGTGCCAGCAGCTTAGGACAGATGAACACTGAAGCTTTCTTT
TRBV29-1	-	TRBJ1-1	once	CSVQKNTEAFF	TGCAGCGTCCAGAAGAACACTGAAGCTTTCTTT
TRBV18	-	TRBJ2-7	-	CASSPQEAREQYF	TGTGCCAGCTCACCACAGGAGGCGCGGGAGCAGTACTTC
TRBV10-2	-	TRBJ2-1	few	CASSDPRGEVPNEQFF	TGCGCCAGCAGTGATCCGAGGGGGGAGGTACCCAATGAGCAGTTCTTC
TRBV19	-	TRBJ2-2	-	CASSTGRAVTGELFF	TGTGCCAGTAGTACGGGCAGGGCGGTCACCGGGGAGCTGTTTTTT
TRBV7-3	-	TRBJ2-1	-	CASSPHPGNRGDEQFF	TGTGCCAGCAGCCCTCACCCCGGGAATCGAGGCGATGAGCAGTTCTTC
TRBV5-5	-	TRBJ1-6	-	CASSYAGQGSNNSPLHF	TGTGCCAGCAGTTATGCTGGTCAGGGCAGCAATAATTCACCCCTCCACTTT
TRBV9	-	TRBJ1-4	-	CASSVQGREGEKLFF	TGTGCCAGCAGCGTTCAGGGGCGAGAAGGTGAAAAACTGTTTTTT
TRBV5-1	TRBD1	TRBJ1-2	-	CASSLLEGASGYTF	TGCGCCAGCAGCTTGTTGGAGGGGGCGAGTGGCTACACCTTC
TRBV19	-	TRBJ1-2	-	CASSTAGVSYTF	TGTGCCAGTAGCACTGCTGGGGTGAGCTACACCTTC
TRBV10-3	-	TRBJ1-2	-	CAISGVMGGYTF	TGTGCCATCAGCGGGGTCATGGGTGGCTACACCTTC
TRBV6-6	-	TRBJ1-2	-	CASSPQTRGGAGYTF	TGTGCCAGCAGTCCTCAAACCAGGGGTGGGGCTGGCTACACCTTC
TRBV27	-	TRBJ1-1	few	CASRGGWTEAFF	TGTGCCAGCAGAGGAGGGTGGACTGAAGCTTTCTTT
TRBV7-8	-	TRBJ1-1	-	CASSPRTGNTEAFF	TGTGCCAGCAGCCCGCGGACCGGGAACACTGAAGCTTTCTTT
TRBV4-1	-	TRBJ2-2	once	CASSRFGPNTGELFF	TGCGCCAGCAGCCGGTTCGGGCCCAACACCGGGGAGCTGTTTTTT
TRBV7-3	TRBD1	TRBJ1-1	-	CASSPGAQGTEAFF	TGTGCCAGCAGCCCTGGCGCACAGGGGACTGAAGCTTTCTTT
TRBV29-1	-	TRBJ1-6	-	CSLGGEPNNSPLHF	TGCAGCCTGGGGGGGGAACCAAATAATTCACCCCTCCACTTT
TRBV7-8	-	TRBJ2-7	-	CASSLATTRDYEQYF	TGTGCCAGCAGCTTAGCAACAACGAGGGACTACGAGCAGTACTTC
TRBV5-1	-	TRBJ1-2	-	CASSLSSPANYGYTF	TGCGCCAGCAGCTTAAGCAGTCCAGCTAACTATGGCTACACCTTC
TRBV27	-	TRBJ1-4	-	CASSLAGNEKLFF	TGTGCCAGCAGTTTGGCTGGGAATGAAAAACTGTTTTTT
TRBV28	-	TRBJ2-2	-	CASRSDSNTGELFF	TGTGCCAGCAGATCAGACAGCAACACCGGGGAGCTGTTTTTT
TRBV5-6	-	TRBJ2-3	-	CASSPRGVSGTDTQYF	TGTGCCAGCAGCCCAAGGGGGGTGAGTGGCACAGATACGCAGTATTTT
TRBV11-2	-	TRBJ1-1	-	CASGTPAEAFF	TGTGCCAGTGGCACACCGGCTGAAGCTTTCTTT
TRBV7-2	-	TRBJ2-5	-	CASSFGETQYF	TGTGCCAGCAGCTTCGGTGAGACCCAGTACTTC
TRBV13	-	TRBJ1-2	once	CASIGKGYGYTF	TGTGCCAGCATTGGGAAAGGCTATGGCTACACCTTC
TRBV27	TRBD1	TRBJ1-1	-	CASRVFGQGVGTEAFF	TGTGCCAGCAGAGTTTTTGGACAGGGGGTGGGGACTGAAGCTTTCTTT
TRBV4-2	-	TRBJ2-7	-	CASSQGAEQYF	TGTGCCAGCAGCCAAGGCGCCGAGCAGTACTTC
TRBV5-1	-	TRBJ2-7	-	CASSPRGGPYEQYF	TGCGCCAGCAGCCCGCGGGGAGGCCCCTACGAGCAGTACTTC
TRBV9	-	TRBJ1-2	once	CASSPPRGRQVYGYTF	TGTGCCAGCAGCCCCCCAAGGGGGAGGCAGGTATATGGCTACACCTTC
TRBV4-1	-	TRBJ2-2	few	CASSQDAGELFF	TGCGCCAGCAGCCAAGACGCCGGGGAGCTGTTTTTT
TRBV9	TRBD1	TRBJ1-6	-	CASSRDSGSSPLHF	TGTGCCAGCTCCCGGGACAGTGGAAGTTCACCCCTCCACTTT
TRBV4-1	-	TRBJ1-1	-	CASSLEGKSRGPEAFF	TGCGCCAGCAGCCTAGAGGGGAAAAGTAGAGGCCCTGAAGCTTTCTTT
TRBV5-1	-	TRBJ2-3	-	CASSPQPGDTQYF	TGCGCCAGCAGCCCACAACCGGGGGATACGCAGTATTTT